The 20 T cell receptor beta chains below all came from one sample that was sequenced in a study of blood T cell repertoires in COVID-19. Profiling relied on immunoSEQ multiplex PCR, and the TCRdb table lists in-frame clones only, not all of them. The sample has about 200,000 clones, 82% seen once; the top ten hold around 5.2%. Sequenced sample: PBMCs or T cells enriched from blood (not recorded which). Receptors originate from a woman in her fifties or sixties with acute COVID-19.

The CDR3 sequence: CASSQDRDRGRGTGELFF. The CDR3 nucleotides are TGTGCCAGCAGCCAAGATCGGGACAGGGGGCGAGGCACCGGGGAGCTGTTTTTT. This chain connects TRBV3-1 (or the pseudogene TRBV3-2) to TRBJ2-2, with 12 bases matching TRBD1. V dropped 0 bases and J dropped 4; count of bases not matched to a gene: 6. The CDR3 consists of 18 residues. CDR1 is LGHDT and CDR2 is YNNKEL in the germline V gene (reference sequence).

The CDR3 is CASSLLLAEYNEQFF. The CDR3 region has the DNA TGTGCCAGCAGCTTATTACTAGCGGAATACAATGAGCAGTTCTTC. This chain uses TRBV7-6 with TRBJ2-1, with 8 bases that match TRBD2. In germline, CDR1 is SGHVS, CDR2 FNYEAQ. The length of the CDR3 is 15 residues. V lost 2 bases, J lost 4 bases, and 4 bases stayed unmatched.

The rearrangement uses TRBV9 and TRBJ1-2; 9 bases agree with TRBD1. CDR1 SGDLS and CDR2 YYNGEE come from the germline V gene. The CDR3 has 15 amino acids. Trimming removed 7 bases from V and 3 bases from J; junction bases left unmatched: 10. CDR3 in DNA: TGTGCCAGCGGAGAAGGGACAGGGACGCACTATGGCTACACCTTC. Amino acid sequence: CASGEGTGTHYGYTF.

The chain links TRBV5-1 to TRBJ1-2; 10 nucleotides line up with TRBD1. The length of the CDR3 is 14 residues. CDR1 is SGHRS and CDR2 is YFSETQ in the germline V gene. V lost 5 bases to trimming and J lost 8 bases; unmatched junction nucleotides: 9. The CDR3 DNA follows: TGCGCCAGCAGACCGACAGGGGGCTGGGAAGGCTACACCTTC. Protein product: CASRPTGGWEGYTF.

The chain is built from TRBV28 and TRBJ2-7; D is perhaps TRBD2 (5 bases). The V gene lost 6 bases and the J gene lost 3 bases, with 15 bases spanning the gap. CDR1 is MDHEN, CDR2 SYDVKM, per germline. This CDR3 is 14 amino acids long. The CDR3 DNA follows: TGTGCCAGCAGCCGTACGACGGGATTCTACGAGCAGTACGTC. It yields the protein CASSRTTGFYEQYV.

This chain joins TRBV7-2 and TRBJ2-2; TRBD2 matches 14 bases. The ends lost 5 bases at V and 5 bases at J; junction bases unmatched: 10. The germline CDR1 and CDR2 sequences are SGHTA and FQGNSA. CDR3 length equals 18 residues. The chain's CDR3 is CASSLTSGGALRTGELFF. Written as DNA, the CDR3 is TGTGCCAGCAGCCTGACTAGCGGGGGGGCTTTACGGACCGGGGAGCTGTTTTTT.

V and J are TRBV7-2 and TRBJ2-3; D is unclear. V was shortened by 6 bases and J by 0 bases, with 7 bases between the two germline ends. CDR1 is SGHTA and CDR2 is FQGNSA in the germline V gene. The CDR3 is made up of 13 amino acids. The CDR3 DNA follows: TGTGCCAGCAGTCCCTACAGCACAGATACGCAGTATTTT. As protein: CASSPYSTDTQYF.

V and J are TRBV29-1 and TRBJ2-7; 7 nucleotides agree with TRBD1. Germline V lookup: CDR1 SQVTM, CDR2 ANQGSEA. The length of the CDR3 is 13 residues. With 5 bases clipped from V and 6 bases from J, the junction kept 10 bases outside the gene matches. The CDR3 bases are TGCAGCGTTAGACCCACAGGGGTGGGCGAGCAGTACTTC. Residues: CSVRPTGVGEQYF.

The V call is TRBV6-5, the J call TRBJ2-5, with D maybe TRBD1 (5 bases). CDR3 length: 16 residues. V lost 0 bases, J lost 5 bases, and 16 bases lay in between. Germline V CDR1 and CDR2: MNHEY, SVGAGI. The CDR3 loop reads CASSYSFGQGWETQYF. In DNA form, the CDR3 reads TGTGCCAGCAGTTACTCCTTCGGTCAGGGATGGGAGACCCAGTACTTC.

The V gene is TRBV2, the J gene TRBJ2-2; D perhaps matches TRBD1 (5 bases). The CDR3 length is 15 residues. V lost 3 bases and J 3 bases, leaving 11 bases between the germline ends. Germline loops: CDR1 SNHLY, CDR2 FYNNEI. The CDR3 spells CASSEGRTYTGELFF. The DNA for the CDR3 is TGTGCCAGCAGTGAGGGCAGGACATACACCGGGGAGCTGTTTTTT.

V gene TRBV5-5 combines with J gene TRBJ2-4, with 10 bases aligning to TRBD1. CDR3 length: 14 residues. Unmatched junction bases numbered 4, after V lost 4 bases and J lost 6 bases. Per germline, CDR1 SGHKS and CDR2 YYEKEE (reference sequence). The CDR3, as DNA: TGTGCCAGCAGCAAAGACAGGGGGCGAAACATTCAGTACTTC. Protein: CASSKDRGRNIQYF.

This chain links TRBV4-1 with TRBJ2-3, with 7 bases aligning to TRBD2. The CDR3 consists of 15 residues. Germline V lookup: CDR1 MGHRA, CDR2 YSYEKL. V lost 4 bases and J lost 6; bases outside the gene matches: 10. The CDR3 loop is CASSPKRGGPDTQYF. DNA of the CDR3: TGCGCCAGCAGCCCTAAGCGGGGAGGCCCGGATACGCAGTATTTT.

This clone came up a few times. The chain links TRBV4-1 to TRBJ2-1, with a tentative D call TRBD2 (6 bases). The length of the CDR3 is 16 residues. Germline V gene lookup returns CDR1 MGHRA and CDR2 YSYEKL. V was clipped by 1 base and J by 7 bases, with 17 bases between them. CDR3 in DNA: TGCGCCAGCAGCCAAGGGTGGCGGGGATCGAAAAATGAGCAGTTCTTC. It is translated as CASSQGWRGSKNEQFF.

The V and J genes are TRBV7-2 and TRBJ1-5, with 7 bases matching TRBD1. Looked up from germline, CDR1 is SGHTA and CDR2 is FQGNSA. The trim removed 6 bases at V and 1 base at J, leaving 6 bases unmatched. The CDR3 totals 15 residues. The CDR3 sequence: CASSRTGESNQPQHF. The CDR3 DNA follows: TGTGCCAGCAGTCGAACAGGGGAGAGCAATCAGCCCCAGCATTTT.

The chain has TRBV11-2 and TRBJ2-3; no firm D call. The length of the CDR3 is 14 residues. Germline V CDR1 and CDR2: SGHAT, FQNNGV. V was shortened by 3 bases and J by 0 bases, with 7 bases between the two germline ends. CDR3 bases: TGTGCCAGCAGCTTTCTAAAGAGCACAGATACGCAGTATTTT. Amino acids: CASSFLKSTDTQYF.

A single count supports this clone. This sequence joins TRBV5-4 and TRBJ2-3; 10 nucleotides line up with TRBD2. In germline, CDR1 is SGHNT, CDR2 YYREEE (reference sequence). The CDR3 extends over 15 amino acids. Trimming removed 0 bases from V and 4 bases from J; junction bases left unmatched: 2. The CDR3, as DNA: TGTGCCAGCAGCTTGGCCGGGACTAGCGCAGATACGCAGTATTTT. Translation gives CASSLAGTSADTQYF.

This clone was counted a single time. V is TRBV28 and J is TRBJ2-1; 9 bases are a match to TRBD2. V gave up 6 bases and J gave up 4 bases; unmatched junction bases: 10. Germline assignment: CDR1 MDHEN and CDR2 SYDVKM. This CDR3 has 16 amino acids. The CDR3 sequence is CASSSFSGRGYNEQFF. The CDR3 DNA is TGTGCCAGCAGCTCTTTTAGCGGGAGAGGGTACAATGAGCAGTTCTTC.

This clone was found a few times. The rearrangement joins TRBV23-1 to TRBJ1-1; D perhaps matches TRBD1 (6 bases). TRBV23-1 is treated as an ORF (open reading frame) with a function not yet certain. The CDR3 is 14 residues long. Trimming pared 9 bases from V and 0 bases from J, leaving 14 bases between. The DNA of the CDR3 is TGCGCCAGGACTCCGGGGGGCATGAACACTGAAGCTTTCTTT. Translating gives CARTPGGMNTEAFF.

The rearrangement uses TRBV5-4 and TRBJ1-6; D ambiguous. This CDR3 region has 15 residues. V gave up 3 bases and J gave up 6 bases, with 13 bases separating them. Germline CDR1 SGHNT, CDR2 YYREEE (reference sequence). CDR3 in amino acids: CASSSVGGLNSPLHF. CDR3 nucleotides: TGTGCCAGCAGCTCAGTGGGAGGCCTTAATTCACCCCTCCACTTT.

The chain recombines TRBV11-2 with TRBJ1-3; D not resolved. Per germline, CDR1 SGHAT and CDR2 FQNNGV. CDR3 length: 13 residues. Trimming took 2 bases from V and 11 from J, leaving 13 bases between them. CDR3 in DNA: TGTGCCAGCAGCTTATGGTCCGGGGAGCCCATATATTTT. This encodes CASSLWSGEPIYF. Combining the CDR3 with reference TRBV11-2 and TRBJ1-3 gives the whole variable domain EAGVAQSPRYKIIEKRQSVAFWCNPISGHATLYWYQQILGQGPKLLIQFQNNGVVDDSQLPKDRFSAERLKGVDSTLKIQPAKLEDSAVYLCASSLWSGEPIYFGEGSWLTVV.